The 23 T cell receptor beta chains listed next were all sequenced from one sample in a study of T cell responses to AZD1222 COVID-19 vaccine. TCRdb keeps only in-frame clones here, not all; method: immunoSEQ multiplex PCR. This table has some 120,000 clones, approximately 86% appearing once. The sample in question was peripheral blood, obtained on day 0 of AZD1222 vaccination. These receptors came from an adult in good health.

The V gene is TRBV19, the J gene TRBJ2-1, with D hard to call. Germline V CDR1 and CDR2: LNHDA, SQIVND (reference sequence). This CDR3 region has 13 residues. Trimming shortened V by 5 bases and J by 5 bases, and 10 bases separated the two germline ends. The CDR3 loop reads CASSGPVNNEQFF. CDR3 sequence (DNA): TGTGCCAGTAGTGGTCCGGTAAACAATGAGCAGTTCTTC. Combining the CDR3 with reference TRBV19 and TRBJ2-1 gives the whole variable domain DGGITQSPKYLFRKEGQNVTLSCEQNLNHDAMYWYRQDPGQGLRLIYYSQIVNDFQKGDIAEGYSVSREKKESFPLTVTSAQKNPTAFYLCASSGPVNNEQFFGPGTRLTVL.

The V and J genes are TRBV5-1 and TRBJ2-7; the D call may be TRBD1 or TRBD2 (5 bases each). The germline CDR1 and CDR2 sequences are SGHRS and YFSETQ. The CDR3 length is 13 residues. The V end lost 2 bases, the J end lost 6 bases, and 12 bases lay between the germline ends. The CDR3 loop reads CASSLGTAGEQYF. The CDR3 bases are TGCGCCAGCAGCTTAGGGACGGCAGGCGAGCAGTACTTC.

The chain combines TRBV5-5 with TRBJ1-3; D is uncertain. Germline CDR1 is SGHKS and CDR2 is YYEKEE (reference sequence). The CDR3 totals 12 residues. V was shortened by 1 base and J by 4 bases, with 3 bases between the two germline ends. This CDR3 is CASSLPGNTIYF. The DNA for the CDR3 is TGTGCCAGCAGCTTGCCCGGAAACACCATATATTTT.

The chain employs TRBV6-2 or TRBV6-3 and TRBJ1-5; D ambiguous. CDR1 and CDR2 from the germline V gene are MNHEY and SVGEGT. Trimming shortened V by 6 bases and J by 0 bases, and 18 bases separated the two germline ends. The CDR3 consists of 17 residues. The CDR3: CASSPSAQSLSNQPQHF. The CDR3 region has the DNA TGTGCCAGCAGCCCCTCCGCACAGAGCCTTAGCAATCAGCCCCAGCATTTT.

The chain has TRBV24-1 and TRBJ2-7; unclear D gene. V shed 7 bases and J shed 3 bases, with 18 bases lying between them. The CDR3 runs to 15 residues. Germline V gene sequence: CDR1 KGHDR, CDR2 SFDVKD. Here the CDR3 DNA reads TGTGCCACCAGGCCCCCCCTAGTGACTTACTACGAGCAGTACTTC. As protein: CATRPPLVTYYEQYF.

The V call is TRBV11-2, the J call TRBJ1-3, with D unclear. Trimming shortened V by 3 bases and J by 6 bases, and 9 bases separated the two germline ends. The CDR3 loop spans 13 amino acids. CDR1 and CDR2 (germline): SGHAT, FQNNGV. In DNA form, the CDR3 reads TGTGCCAGCAGCTTTCAGATCGAAAACACCATATATTTT. As protein: CASSFQIENTIYF. Supplemented by reference TRBV11-2 and TRBJ1-3, the full variable domain reads EAGVAQSPRYKIIEKRQSVAFWCNPISGHATLYWYQQILGQGPKLLIQFQNNGVVDDSQLPKDRFSAERLKGVDSTLKIQPAKLEDSAVYLCASSFQIENTIYFGEGSWLTVV.

The chain links TRBV6-5 to TRBJ1-1; D perhaps matches TRBD1 (5 bases). The germline V and J ends were trimmed by 8 bases and 7 bases, with 20 bases remaining between them. The CDR3 spans 14 residues. CDR1 and CDR2 from the germline V gene are MNHEY and SVGAGI. CDR3 nucleotides: TGTGCCAGCGCCGACAGTAGGAGGGGTCTTGAAGCTTTCTTT. Protein sequence: CASADSRRGLEAFF.

The V and J genes are TRBV13 and TRBJ2-1, with 14 bases lining up with TRBD2. The V gene end was trimmed by 6 bases and the J gene end by 7 bases; junction bases not matched to a gene: 8. Germline V gives CDR1 PRHDT, CDR2 FYEKMQ (reference sequence). There are 16 residues in the CDR3. CDR3 amino acids: CASREGTSGGINEQFF. The CDR3 DNA reads as TGTGCCAGCAGGGAGGGGACTAGCGGGGGAATTAATGAGCAGTTCTTC.

The chain joins TRBV27 to TRBJ2-3; 8 bases agree with TRBD2. The CDR3 is 14 amino acids. V lost 5 bases and J lost 4; bases outside the gene matches: 5. Germline loops: CDR1 MNHEY, CDR2 SMNVEV (reference sequence). CDR3 DNA sequence: TGTGCCAGCAGTCCGGGACTAGTCTCAGATACGCAGTATTTT. Its protein product is CASSPGLVSDTQYF.

This clone was counted a few times. The chain uses TRBV3-1 (or the pseudogene TRBV3-2) and TRBJ2-1; D ambiguous. This CDR3 contains 12 residues. Germline V gene data show CDR1 as LGHDT and CDR2 as YNNKEL (reference sequence). V was shortened by 2 bases and J by 2 bases, with 1 base between the two germline ends. CDR3 sequence: CASSQTYNEQFF. The CDR3 DNA sequence: TGTGCCAGCAGCCAAACCTACAATGAGCAGTTCTTC.

The chain recombines TRBV24-1 with TRBJ1-2, with D possibly TRBD1 on 6 matching bases. Germline V gene lookup returns CDR1 KGHDR and CDR2 SFDVKD. CDR3 size: 15 residues. V lost 5 bases and J lost 4, with 16 bases in between. The CDR3 protein is CATSAPDSGTYGYTF. In DNA, the CDR3 is TGTGCCACCAGTGCACCGGACAGTGGGACCTATGGCTACACCTTC.

This clone was observed once. The chain is built from TRBV7-2 and TRBJ1-2; 7 bases are a match to TRBD1. The CDR3 sequence is 13 residues long. V shed 5 bases and J 7 bases; nucleotides not matched to a gene: 7. The germline CDR1 and CDR2 sequences are SGHTA and FQGNSA. The CDR3 protein is CASSTPGQSGYTF. The CDR3 DNA reads TGTGCCAGCAGCACGCCGGGACAGTCTGGCTACACCTTC.

The V gene is TRBV29-1, the J gene TRBJ2-2, with TRBD2 identical over 11 bases. V trimming: 7 bases; J trimming: 4 bases; junction bases outside the gene matches: 2. There are 13 residues in the CDR3. Germline V CDR1 and CDR2: SQVTM, ANQGSEA. The CDR3 protein is CSGGTSGTGELFF. Written as DNA, the CDR3 is TGCAGCGGCGGGACTAGCGGCACCGGGGAGCTGTTTTTT.

This chain uses TRBV28 with TRBJ1-5; TRBD1 aligns across 7 bases. This CDR3 has 14 residues. Losses at the gene ends were 4 bases for V and 1 base for J; bases not matched to a gene: 1. The germline gives CDR1 MDHEN, CDR2 SYDVKM. The CDR3 DNA reads TGTGCCAGCAGTTCACAGGGGAGCAATCAGCCCCAGCATTTT. It translates to CASSSQGSNQPQHF.

The chain links TRBV5-4 to TRBJ2-7, with 10 bases matching TRBD1. Germline V gene lookup returns CDR1 SGHNT and CDR2 YYREEE (reference sequence). The ends lost 4 bases at V and 3 bases at J; junction bases unmatched: 4. The CDR3 extends over 14 amino acids. The CDR3 region has the DNA TGTGCCAGCAGCCCCGGGACAGGGGTCTACGAGCAGTACTTC. Amino acids: CASSPGTGVYEQYF.

This clone has a handful of counts. The gene calls are TRBV5-1 and TRBJ2-5; no firm D call. The germline V and J ends were trimmed by 4 bases and 2 bases, with 12 bases remaining between them. The CDR3 spans 14 residues. In germline, CDR1 is SGHRS, CDR2 YFSETQ. CDR3 residues: CASSDQLAQETQYF. The DNA for the CDR3 is TGCGCCAGCAGCGACCAACTTGCACAAGAGACCCAGTACTTC.

The chain is built from TRBV7-2 and TRBJ2-2; 7 bases are shared with TRBD2. Losses at the gene ends were 7 bases for V and 1 base for J; bases not matched to a gene: 6. Germline V gene sequence: CDR1 SGHTA, CDR2 FQGNSA. This CDR3 spans 15 amino acids. The CDR3 sequence is CASKLGGWNTGELFF. DNA for the CDR3: TGTGCCAGCAAACTGGGGGGGTGGAACACCGGGGAGCTGTTTTTT.

The chain recombines TRBV5-1 with TRBJ2-7; D remains ambiguous. V dropped 2 bases and J dropped 0 bases, with 6 bases sitting between them. Germline V CDR1 and CDR2: SGHRS, YFSETQ. The CDR3 spans 13 residues. For the CDR3, the DNA is TGCGCCAGCAGCTTTGACCACTCCTACGAGCAGTACTTC. Residues: CASSFDHSYEQYF.

V is TRBV28 and J is TRBJ2-7; 7 bases align to TRBD1. The CDR3 contains 15 residues. The V gene's germline CDR1 is MDHEN and CDR2 SYDVKM. V gave up 6 bases and J gave up 4 bases; unmatched junction bases: 12. The CDR3 nucleotides read TGTGCCAGCAGCCGATCGACAGGGCAAGGGTACGAGCAGTACTTC. It codes for CASSRSTGQGYEQYF.

The rearrangement uses TRBV5-1 and TRBJ2-2; the D is unclear. Germline CDR1 and CDR2: SGHRS and YFSETQ. The CDR3 consists of 15 residues. V lost 0 bases and J 9 bases, leaving 15 bases between the germline ends. DNA for the CDR3: TGCGCCAGCAGCTTGGCCCAGGTCAAAACCAGGGAGCTGTTTTTT. This sequence encodes CASSLAQVKTRELFF.

The gene calls are TRBV19 and TRBJ1-2; 12 bases fit TRBD1. This CDR3 has 15 amino acids. The ends lost 6 bases at V and 6 bases at J; junction bases unmatched: 8. The germline gives CDR1 LNHDA, CDR2 SQIVND (reference sequence). CDR3: CASSPGTGGADGYTF. CDR3 coding DNA: TGTGCCAGTAGCCCCGGGACAGGGGGCGCGGATGGCTACACCTTC.

The rearrangement uses TRBV19 and TRBJ1-1, with D unclear. Germline lookup yields CDR1 LNHDA and CDR2 SQIVND (reference sequence). CDR3 length: 12 residues. With 8 bases removed from V and 0 bases from J, the gap between germline ends came to 7 bases. The CDR3 coding sequence is TGTGCCAGTGGGGATATGAACACTGAAGCTTTCTTT. It specifies CASGDMNTEAFF.

CDR3 coding DNA: TGTGCCAGCAGCCCTTGGGGCCGAGTTAAATCCTACGAGCAGTACTTC. Encoded protein: CASSPWGRVKSYEQYF. The chain employs TRBV28 and TRBJ2-7; TRBD1 might be the D (5 bases). V lost 6 bases, J lost 1 base, and 19 bases lay in between. CDR1 and CDR2 (germline): MDHEN, SYDVKM. The CDR3 consists of 16 residues.